The 32 T cell receptor beta chains given below trace back to one sample, sequenced in a study of blood T cell repertoires in COVID-19. Produced via immunoSEQ multiplex PCR; TCRdb's table is partial and in-frame only. The table includes 380,000 or so clones, more than 75% detected once. Material: PBMCs or T cells enriched from blood (not recorded which). The source of these receptors is a man aged 25-45 years who had recovered from COVID-19.

The chain links TRBV27 to TRBJ1-1, with 10 bases that match TRBD1. There are 15 residues in the CDR3. J gave up 1 base and V 5 bases, and 4 bases lay outside the gene matches. Germline lookup yields CDR1 MNHEY and CDR2 SMNVEV (reference sequence). In nucleotides, the CDR3 is TGTGCCAGCAGTCCGGACAGGGGGACGAACACTGAAGCTTTCTTT. Its translation: CASSPDRGTNTEAFF.

The rearrangement links TRBV7-9 to TRBJ1-5, with D maybe TRBD1 (5 bases). Trimming took off 5 bases at V and 0 bases at J, with 8 bases between the two ends. The CDR3 consists of 14 residues. CDR1 is SEHNR, CDR2 FQNEAQ, per germline (reference sequence). CDR3 coding DNA: TGTGCCAGCAGCCCGGACATTAGCAATCAGCCCCAGCATTTT. Translating it yields CASSPDISNQPQHF. Supplemented by reference TRBV7-9 and TRBJ1-5, the full variable domain reads DTGVSQNPRHKITKRGQNVTFRCDPISEHNRLYWYRQTLGQGPEFLTYFQNEAQLEKSRLLSDRFSAERPKGSFSTLEIQRTEQGDSAMYLCASSPDISNQPQHFGDGTRLSIL.

V is TRBV12-3 or TRBV12-4 and J is TRBJ2-2, with a tentative D call TRBD1 (6 bases). This CDR3 spans 13 amino acids. V lost 5 bases and J 7 bases, leaving 11 bases between the germline ends. CDR3 bases: TGTGCCAGCAGTCGCAGGGGAAGCGGGGAGCTGTTTTTT. Amino acid sequence: CASSRRGSGELFF.

This clone was picked up many times. This chain links TRBV4-2 with TRBJ1-2, with D uncertain. The CDR3 has 13 amino acids. V was pared by 2 bases and J by 6 bases, with 10 bases between. Germline CDR1 reads LGHNA; CDR2 reads YNFKEQ. CDR3 sequence (DNA): TGTGCCAGCAGCCAAAGGACTGAGGATGGCTACACCTTC. Residues: CASSQRTEDGYTF.

The V gene is TRBV11-3, the J gene TRBJ1-5, with D uncertain. The CDR3 contains 12 residues. Trimming shortened V by 8 bases and J by 0 bases, and 5 bases separated the two germline ends. The germline CDR1 and CDR2 sequences are SGHNT and YENEEA. Written as DNA, the CDR3 is TGTGCCAGCTCCTATAGCAATCAGCCCCAGCATTTT. Translation: CASSYSNQPQHF.

This chain links TRBV6-5 with TRBJ2-1, with 11 bases that match TRBD2. V gave up 1 base and J gave up 9 bases; unmatched junction bases: 5. The CDR3 runs to 15 residues. Germline V gene sequence: CDR1 MNHEY, CDR2 SVGAGI. CDR3 DNA: TGTGCCAGCAGTTACTATAGCGGGGGGGCCATTGAGCAGTTCTTC. It specifies CASSYYSGGAIEQFF.

V and J are TRBV21-1 and TRBJ1-2. TRBV21-1 is reported as a pseudogene. The CDR3 length is 13 residues. The CDR3 DNA reads as TGTGCCAGCACCTCACTCAACGGGGTGGGCTACACCTTC. Translating gives CASTSLNGVGYTF.

V gene TRBV19 combines with J gene TRBJ1-6; TRBD1 aligns across 10 bases. The CDR3 totals 15 residues. The V and J ends lost 4 bases and 10 bases, in that order; junction bases with no gene match: 7. Germline V CDR1 and CDR2: LNHDA, SQIVND (reference sequence). CDR3 loop: CASSRQGASGSPLHF. The CDR3 nucleotides read TGTGCCAGTAGTAGACAGGGGGCTTCTGGGTCACCCCTCCACTTT.

This clone was recorded only once. The rearrangement uses TRBV3-1 (or the pseudogene TRBV3-2) and TRBJ1-2; unclear D gene. Trimming took off 4 bases at V and 0 bases at J, with 9 bases between the two ends. The CDR3 extends over 14 amino acids. Germline V gives CDR1 LGHDT, CDR2 YNNKEL (reference sequence). The CDR3 loop reads CASSPDTTNYGYTF. CDR3 bases: TGTGCCAGCAGCCCTGACACCACTAACTATGGCTACACCTTC.

The J gene is TRBJ1-5, the V gene TRBV6-5; D might be TRBD1 (5 bases). Trimming shortened V by 5 bases and J by 6 bases, and 14 bases separated the two germline ends. Germline assignment: CDR1 MNHEY and CDR2 SVGAGI. The CDR3 consists of 14 residues. CDR3 region: CASSRGPVGQPQHF. The CDR3 DNA reads TGTGCCAGCAGTAGGGGCCCGGTTGGTCAGCCCCAGCATTTT.

This chain uses TRBV30 with TRBJ2-3, with a weak D call TRBD2 (6 bases). The CDR3 is 13 amino acids. Germline V gives CDR1 GTSNPN, CDR2 SVGIG (reference sequence). Trimming stripped 5 bases from V and 5 bases from J, with 14 bases between. The CDR3 loop reads CAWGGTVLDTQYF. The CDR3, as DNA: TGTGCCTGGGGAGGGACTGTGCTAGATACGCAGTATTTT.

The chain combines TRBV30 with TRBJ1-6, with 9 bases identical to TRBD1. The CDR3 is 14 amino acids. V lost 4 bases and J lost 9; bases outside the gene matches: 7. Germline CDR1 and CDR2: GTSNPN and SVGIG (reference sequence). The CDR3 protein is CAWTEQGAGSPLHF. The CDR3 coding sequence is TGTGCCTGGACTGAACAGGGGGCAGGTTCACCCCTCCACTTT.

The V and J genes are TRBV19 and TRBJ1-6, with D unclear. V was clipped by 4 bases and J by 7 bases, with 17 bases between them. CDR3 length: 16 amino acids. CDR1 is LNHDA, CDR2 SQIVND, per germline (reference sequence). In DNA form, the CDR3 reads TGTGCCAGTAGTAAACGGAGGGTCGCTGTAAATTCACCCCTCCACTTT. Amino acid sequence: CASSKRRVAVNSPLHF.

The chain is built from TRBV27 and TRBJ1-4; D is unclear. Trimming removed 3 bases from V and 2 bases from J, with 7 bases in between. The CDR3 sequence is 14 residues long. CDR1 is MNHEY, CDR2 SMNVEV, per germline (reference sequence). The CDR3 region has the DNA TGTGCCAGCAGTTTTTCGAGGACTAATGAAAAACTGTTTTTT. As protein: CASSFSRTNEKLFF.

The chain is built from TRBV11-2 and TRBJ1-2; 7 bases align to TRBD1. The ends lost 0 bases at V and 1 base at J; junction bases unmatched: 2. Germline lookup yields CDR1 SGHAT and CDR2 FQNNGV. The CDR3 consists of 15 residues. CDR3 sequence (DNA): TGTGCCAGCAGCTTAGAGTCAGGGGGTAACTATGGCTACACCTTC. Protein product: CASSLESGGNYGYTF.

The chain links TRBV9 to TRBJ1-3; D might be TRBD1 (5 bases). With 4 bases removed from V and 8 bases from J, the gap between germline ends came to 16 bases. This CDR3 has 14 residues. Germline V lookup: CDR1 SGDLS, CDR2 YYNGEE. The CDR3 nucleotides read TGTGCCAGCAGCCCCCGTGTAGGGGAGGACACCATATATTTT. Protein product: CASSPRVGEDTIYF.

The chain links TRBV6-2 or TRBV6-3 to TRBJ2-7, with D perhaps matching TRBD2 (5 bases). CDR1 MNHEY and CDR2 SVGEGT come from the germline V gene. Deletions cut 0 bases from V and 3 bases from J, with 9 bases between. The CDR3 sequence is 14 residues long. The CDR3 sequence: CASSYSDGVYEQYF. CDR3 coding DNA: TGTGCCAGCAGTTACTCTGACGGGGTCTACGAGCAGTACTTC.

In this sample, this clone turned up once. The chain has TRBV4-3 and TRBJ1-4, with TRBD1 matching over 12 bases. This CDR3 is 18 amino acids long. Germline CDR1 LGHNA, CDR2 YSLEER. J lost 8 bases, V lost 1 base, and 11 bases had no gene match. This CDR3 reads CASSQGSPGQGAGEKLFF. The CDR3, as DNA: TGCGCCAGCAGCCAAGGTAGCCCGGGACAGGGGGCCGGGGAAAAACTGTTTTTT.

The V gene is TRBV7-9, the J gene TRBJ2-3; 14 bases agree with TRBD2. Losses at the gene ends were 4 bases for V and 0 bases for J; bases not matched to a gene: 6. This CDR3 has 18 residues. Germline loops: CDR1 SEHNR, CDR2 FQNEAQ (reference sequence). CDR3 sequence (DNA): TGTGCCAGCAGCTATCTGGGACTAGCGGGGGCTAGCACAGATACGCAGTATTTT. It yields the protein CASSYLGLAGASTDTQYF.

V usage is TRBV24-1 and J usage is TRBJ1-2, with 7 bases lining up with TRBD1. CDR1 is KGHDR, CDR2 SFDVKD, per germline. V was pared by 3 bases and J by 5 bases, with 5 bases of the junction left unmatched. The CDR3 is 14 residues long. In DNA form, the CDR3 reads TGTGCCACCAGTGATAGCAGGGGGGCATATGGCTACACCTTC. Its translation: CATSDSRGAYGYTF.

The chain uses TRBV5-4 and TRBJ1-6, with TRBD1 matching 8 bases. Germline V gene lookup returns CDR1 SGHNT and CDR2 YYREEE (reference sequence). After removal of 4 bases from V and 10 bases from J, the junction contained 10 bases not matched to a gene. This CDR3 is 15 amino acids long. CDR3 sequence reads: CASSADRVAGSPLHF. In nucleotides, the CDR3 is TGTGCCAGCAGCGCGGACAGGGTGGCGGGGTCACCCCTCCACTTT.

This rearrangement joins TRBV2 to TRBJ2-2; a possible D gene is TRBD2 (5 bases). With 6 bases removed from V and 7 bases from J, the gap between germline ends came to 15 bases. This CDR3 has 14 residues. The germline gives CDR1 SNHLY, CDR2 FYNNEI. The CDR3 coding sequence is TGTGCCAGCAGCTTACTAGGCGGAGTCGGGGAGCTGTTTTTT. Translating gives CASSLLGGVGELFF.

Written as DNA, the CDR3 is TGTGCCAGCTCTCCGGGACAGACACTTAATTCACCCCTCCACTTT. Its protein is CASSPGQTLNSPLHF. V gene TRBV18 combines with J gene TRBJ1-6, with 7 bases aligning to TRBD1. Germline lookup yields CDR1 KGHSH and CDR2 LQKENI. The CDR3 spans 15 residues. J lost 6 bases, V lost 6 bases, and 8 bases had no gene match.

V and J are TRBV5-4 and TRBJ1-3; D may be TRBD1 (6 bases). The CDR3 is made up of 17 amino acids. V gave up 3 bases and J gave up 4 bases, with 20 bases separating them. Per the germline V gene, CDR1 is SGHNT and CDR2 is YYREEE (reference sequence). CDR3 protein: CASSSPDWGGAGNTIYF. The CDR3 DNA reads as TGTGCCAGCAGCTCCCCCGATTGGGGGGGCGCGGGAAACACCATATATTTT.

The V gene is TRBV11-2, the J gene TRBJ1-2, with 8 bases aligning to TRBD1. Germline CDR1 SGHAT, CDR2 FQNNGV. The CDR3 is 15 residues long. The ends lost 0 bases at V and 7 bases at J; junction bases unmatched: 7. CDR3 nucleotide sequence: TGTGCCAGCAGCTTAGACCCCAGGGGGCAACGTGGCTACACCTTC. This sequence encodes CASSLDPRGQRGYTF.

The chain links TRBV9 to TRBJ2-3; 14 positions match TRBD2. V dropped 4 bases and J dropped 0; count of bases not matched to a gene: 7. The length of the CDR3 is 18 residues. The germline gives CDR1 SGDLS, CDR2 YYNGEE. The CDR3 region is CASSSGTSGGLSTDTQYF. Written as DNA, the CDR3 is TGTGCCAGCAGCTCCGGGACTAGCGGGGGCCTTAGCACAGATACGCAGTATTTT.

V gene TRBV27 combines with J gene TRBJ2-5, with D perhaps TRBD2 (5 bases). Germline assignment: CDR1 MNHEY and CDR2 SMNVEV (reference sequence). The length of the CDR3 is 14 residues. Trimming removed 8 bases at V and 1 base at J, with 14 bases between. The CDR3 here is CASRGLPLQETQYF. The CDR3 coding sequence is TGTGCCAGCCGCGGGCTACCACTCCAAGAGACCCAGTACTTC.

This clone has only a few counts. J is TRBJ1-2 and V is TRBV29-1; D is uncertain. Germline assignment: CDR1 SQVTM and CDR2 ANQGSEA. V lost 3 bases, J lost 12 bases, and 14 bases lay in between. The CDR3 spans 11 residues. CDR3 bases: TGCAGCGTTGAGAAGGGAGGGAGCCACACCTTC. This codes for CSVEKGGSHTF.

This clone was seen only a few times. The chain has TRBV19 and TRBJ1-1; D is unresolved. Germline values: CDR1 LNHDA, CDR2 SQIVND (reference sequence). The CDR3 consists of 13 residues. V lost 5 bases and J 11 bases, leaving 18 bases between the germline ends. The CDR3 sequence: CASSFDPSRRAFF. The DNA of the CDR3 is TGTGCCAGTAGTTTCGACCCTAGCCGGCGGGCTTTCTTT.

V gene TRBV5-1 combines with J gene TRBJ1-1, with D tentatively TRBD1 (6 bases). Germline CDR1 is SGHRS and CDR2 is YFSETQ. The CDR3 has 14 residues. V was cut by 4 bases and J by 6 bases, with 16 bases left in between. The CDR3 region has the DNA TGCGCCAGCAGCCCGGGGGGCCGGGGCCCTGAAGCTTTCTTT. This codes for CASSPGGRGPEAFF.

This clone was seen once. The chain employs TRBV4-1 and TRBJ1-1; D uncertain. Germline V gene sequence: CDR1 MGHRA, CDR2 YSYEKL. The CDR3 consists of 13 residues. Trimming took 0 bases from V and 7 from J, leaving 9 bases between them. CDR3 sequence: CASSQERAREAFF. The CDR3 DNA reads TGCGCCAGCAGCCAAGAGAGGGCCCGTGAAGCTTTCTTT.

The chain joins TRBV30 to TRBJ1-2; 9 positions agree with TRBD1. Germline V gene data show CDR1 as GTSNPN and CDR2 as SVGIG (reference sequence). This CDR3 contains 12 residues. CDR3: CGSGGQGIGYTF. The CDR3 DNA sequence: TGTGGGTCGGGGGGACAGGGTATTGGCTACACCTTC.